Listed here are 27 T cell receptor beta chains from one sample, sequenced in a study of T cells in Graves' hyperthyroidism and ophthalmopathy. TCR beta CDR3 region amplification was performed from RNA transcripts. Researchers ran a first-round RT-PCR on the TCR CDR3 using the HTBI primer set. TCRdb recomputed calls from the multiplex PCR reads with MiXCR, one row per CDR3 protein. The sample includes about 360,000 distinct CDR3 sequences, 25% of them seen just once. The sample consisted of blood. The receptors originated from a middle-aged man with Graves' hyperthyroidism.

The rearrangement uses TRBV10-3 and TRBJ2-7; 9 bases align to TRBD2. Germline CDR1 and CDR2: ENHRY and SYGVKD. V lost 8 bases, J lost 1 base, and 0 bases stayed unmatched. This CDR3 spans 12 amino acids. As DNA, the CDR3 is TGTGCCATCGCGGGAGGGTCCTACGAGCAGTACTTC. It is translated as CAIAGGSYEQYF.

V usage is TRBV27 and J usage is TRBJ2-7; tentative D call: TRBD1 (6 bases). The CDR3 runs to 15 residues. The V end lost 1 base, the J end lost 5 bases, and 15 bases lay between the germline ends. The germline V gene encodes CDR1 MNHEY and CDR2 SMNVEV (reference sequence). The CDR3 DNA reads as TGTGCCAGCAGTTTATATCAGACAGGAGTGGACGAGCAGTACTTC. It is translated as CASSLYQTGVDEQYF.

The chain combines TRBV6-1 with TRBJ2-1; a weak D match, TRBD2 (7 bases). Deletions cut 6 bases from V and 4 bases from J, with 19 bases between. The CDR3 covers 16 residues. The V gene's germline CDR1 is MNHNS and CDR2 SASEGT. The CDR3: CASSRGALLSYNEQFF. The CDR3 DNA reads as TGTGCCAGCAGCCGGGGGGCTTTATTGTCTTACAATGAGCAGTTCTTC.

As for this clonotype: A read error may explain this, as a much larger clone is one base away. The V gene is TRBV2, the J gene TRBJ2-7; D is ambiguous. The ends were cut back, 7 bases at V and 2 bases at J, with 15 bases in the middle. The CDR3 extends over 14 amino acids. The V gene's germline CDR1 is SNHLY and CDR2 FYNNEI. The CDR3 nucleotides are TGTGCCAGCAAGGCGGCCACAAGGACCTACGAGCAGTACTTC. Its protein product is CASKAATRTYEQYF. The whole variable domain, filled in from reference TRBV2 and TRBJ2-7, reads EPEVTQTPSHQVTQMGQEVILRCVPISNHLYFYWYRQILGQKVEFLVSFYNNEISEKSEIFDDQFSVERPDGSNFTLKIRSTKLEDSAMYFCASKAATRTYEQYFGPGTRLTVT.

The chain recombines TRBV19 with TRBJ2-7, with D possibly being TRBD1 or TRBD2 (6 bases each). The ends were cut back, 6 bases at V and 2 bases at J, with 17 bases in the middle. Germline V gene lookup returns CDR1 LNHDA and CDR2 SQIVND (reference sequence). CDR3 length equals 15 residues. The CDR3 bases are TGTGCCAGTAGGCCTACAGGGTGGGGGGCCTACGAGCAGTACTTC. This gives the protein CASRPTGWGAYEQYF.

This clonotype was picked up many times. J is TRBJ1-1 and V is TRBV6-1; D gene unclear. Germline lookup yields CDR1 MNHNS and CDR2 SASEGT. Between the trimmed V and J ends, which lost 1 base and 0 bases, there was a span of 12 bases. The length of the CDR3 is 16 residues. The CDR3 bases are TGTGCCAGCAGTGAAGGGAAGTGGCCCCTGAACACTGAAGCTTTCTTT. This gives the protein CASSEGKWPLNTEAFF.

This clonotype appeared a few times. The CDR3 bases are TGTGCCAGCAGCTTGGTTCAGAAGAACACTGAAGCTTTCTTT. Translated, it gives CASSLVQKNTEAFF. The rearrangement joins TRBV5-4 to TRBJ1-1; D is undetermined. The germline gives CDR1 SGHNT, CDR2 YYREEE (reference sequence). The ends were cut back, 0 bases at V and 1 base at J, with 7 bases in the middle. This CDR3 has 14 residues.

Worth noting for this clonotype: At one boundary the junction diverges from the germline segment, which might be a read error. J is TRBJ1-1 and V is TRBV7-3; D unresolved. The CDR3 consists of 14 residues. Per germline, CDR1 SGHTA and CDR2 FQGTGA. In nucleotides, the CDR3 is TGTGCCAGCAGCTTAGGCCCGGACCTGGCTGACGCTTTCTTT. It is translated as CASSLGPDLADAFF.

This clonotype was counted a few times. The chain couples TRBV9 to TRBJ2-2; D not certain. Germline assignment: CDR1 SGDLS and CDR2 YYNGEE. Trimming cost V 4 bases and J 1 base, with 11 bases left between them. This CDR3 has 15 amino acids. The CDR3 nucleotides are TGTGCCAGCAGCCCTTTCGGGCAGAACACCGGGGAGCTGTTTTTT. It yields the protein CASSPFGQNTGELFF.

This clonotype was detected ten times or more. The rearrangement links TRBV19 to TRBJ2-3; 8 bases line up with TRBD2. Trimming took 7 bases from V and 0 from J; bases not matched to a gene: 3. Germline CDR1 reads LNHDA; CDR2 reads SQIVND (reference sequence). CDR3 size: 14 residues. The DNA for the CDR3 is TGTGCCAGTAAACCTAGCGGGAGCACAGATACGCAGTATTTT. Translated: CASKPSGSTDTQYF.

Concerning this clonotype: At one boundary the junction diverges from the germline segment, which might be a read error. V and J are TRBV6-5 and TRBJ2-1; 11 bases align to TRBD2. Germline V gene sequence: CDR1 MNHEY, CDR2 SVGAGI. This CDR3 has 16 amino acids. The CDR3 coding sequence is TGTGCCGGCAGATTCTCCGGGACTAGCGGTAGCAATGAGCAGTTCTTC. It specifies CAGRFSGTSGSNEQFF.

This clonotype has only a few counts. The rearrangement joins TRBV19 to TRBJ2-1; 7 nucleotides match TRBD2. After removal of 4 bases from V and 0 bases from J, the junction contained 6 bases not matched to a gene. This CDR3 has 16 residues. From germline, CDR1 is LNHDA and CDR2 SQIVND (reference sequence). This CDR3 reads CASSTGRASSYNEQFF. Here the CDR3 DNA reads TGTGCCAGTAGTACAGGGAGGGCAAGCTCCTACAATGAGCAGTTCTTC.

This clonotype was found a few times. This chain uses TRBV6-1 with TRBJ1-5; D remains ambiguous. Per the germline V gene, CDR1 is MNHNS and CDR2 is SASEGT. The CDR3 consists of 14 residues. With 2 bases removed from V and 2 bases from J, the gap between germline ends came to 7 bases. The CDR3: CASSERARNQPQHF. DNA for the CDR3: TGTGCCAGCAGTGAACGGGCGCGCAATCAGCCCCAGCATTTT.

This clonotype appeared a few times. The CDR3 is CASSQDWDLNQPQHF. As DNA, the CDR3 is TGCGCCAGCAGCCAAGATTGGGACCTCAATCAGCCCCAGCATTTT. The rearrangement uses TRBV4-1 and TRBJ1-5; possibly TRBD1 for D (5 bases). Germline values: CDR1 MGHRA, CDR2 YSYEKL. The V end lost 0 bases, the J end lost 3 bases, and 9 bases lay between the germline ends. This CDR3 is 15 amino acids long.

The table lists this clonotype with a few counts. The chain has TRBV5-4 and TRBJ2-7; a possible D gene is TRBD1 (9 bases). CDR3 length: 15 amino acids. Trimming took off 3 bases at V and 3 bases at J, with 16 bases between the two ends. Germline loops: CDR1 SGHNT, CDR2 YYREEE (reference sequence). CDR3 loop: CASSWDRAGGYEQYF. For the CDR3, the DNA is TGTGCCAGCAGCTGGGACAGGGCGGGAGGCTACGAGCAGTACTTC.

This clonotype was seen ten or more times. V gene TRBV3-1 combines with J gene TRBJ1-1; no clear D. The CDR3 sequence is 13 residues long. Trimming cost V 0 bases and J 0 bases, with 2 bases left between them. Looked up from germline, CDR1 is LGHDT and CDR2 is YNNKEL (reference sequence). CDR3 sequence (DNA): TGTGCCAGCAGCCAAGAAGTGAACACTGAAGCTTTCTTT. As protein: CASSQEVNTEAFF.

This clonotype was seen a few times. The V call is TRBV2, the J call TRBJ2-4, with a possible D match to TRBD1 (5 bases). Trimming shortened V by 6 bases and J by 7 bases, and 16 bases separated the two germline ends. The CDR3 extends over 14 amino acids. Germline V gene lookup returns CDR1 SNHLY and CDR2 FYNNEI. CDR3 sequence reads: CASRDFRPGNIQYF. CDR3 bases: TGTGCCAGCAGGGATTTCCGCCCAGGGAACATTCAGTACTTC.

This clonotype was counted a few times. The V and J genes are TRBV20-1 and TRBJ2-1; no clear D gene. The germline gives CDR1 DFQATT, CDR2 SNEGSKA (reference sequence). The CDR3 extends over 11 amino acids. V lost 1 base and J 10 bases, leaving 8 bases between the germline ends. CDR3 coding DNA: TGCAGTGCTAGAGTACCCGGGGAGCAGTTCTTC. Translation: CSARVPGEQFF.

The chain joins TRBV7-3 to TRBJ2-1, with D possibly TRBD2 on 6 matching bases. The CDR3 runs to 14 residues. CDR1 and CDR2 (germline): SGHTA, FQGTGA. V lost 8 bases, J lost 10 bases, and 21 bases lay in between. This CDR3 reads CASHDNGRGQEQFF. CDR3 bases: TGTGCCAGCCATGATAACGGGAGAGGTCAGGAGCAGTTCTTC.

The chain uses TRBV5-4 and TRBJ1-1; no clear D. Germline V gene lookup returns CDR1 SGHNT and CDR2 YYREEE (reference sequence). The CDR3 is 14 residues long. The germline V and J ends were trimmed by 6 bases and 2 bases, with 14 bases remaining between them. The CDR3 DNA is TGTGCCAGCACCGAGGGAGTGACCAACACTGAAGCTTTCTTT. Encoded protein: CASTEGVTNTEAFF.

The chain links TRBV7-9 to TRBJ2-7, with unresolved D. Per germline, CDR1 SEHNR and CDR2 FQNEAQ (reference sequence). The V gene lost 5 bases and the J gene lost 3 bases, with 11 bases spanning the gap. The CDR3 has 13 residues. The CDR3 DNA is TGTGCCAGCAGCGCAGGTGAAGACTACGAGCAGTACTTC. Translated, it gives CASSAGEDYEQYF.

This chain links TRBV4-1 with TRBJ2-1, with 8 bases aligning to TRBD2. The trim removed 2 bases at V and 1 base at J, leaving 4 bases unmatched. The CDR3 covers 16 residues. The germline gives CDR1 MGHRA, CDR2 YSYEKL. CDR3: CASSQRAGDSYNEQFF. CDR3 DNA sequence: TGCGCCAGCAGCCAAAGAGCGGGAGATTCCTACAATGAGCAGTTCTTC.

This clonotype was counted many times. This rearrangement joins TRBV2 to TRBJ1-5; TRBD1 matches 7 bases. Losses at the gene ends were 6 bases for V and 1 base for J; bases not matched to a gene: 6. The CDR3 has 15 amino acids. The germline V gene has CDR1 SNHLY and CDR2 FYNNEI. The CDR3 protein is CASRATGTSNQPQHF. CDR3 coding DNA: TGTGCCAGCAGGGCGACAGGGACGAGCAATCAGCCCCAGCATTTT.

A remark on this clonotype: The junction and the germline gene differ at one end; a read error may be behind it. The chain recombines TRBV6-5 with TRBJ2-7; weak D call: TRBD2 (5 bases). Germline V CDR1 and CDR2: MNHEY, SVGAGI. This CDR3 is built from 16 residues. CDR3 coding DNA: TGTGCCAGCAGCTACTCAGGACTGGGCCTCACCTACGAGCAGTACTTC. Protein product: CASSYSGLGLTYEQYF.

This clonotype was counted between two and nine times. V gene TRBV5-1 combines with J gene TRBJ1-1; 8 bases map to TRBD1. V shed 4 bases, J shed 7 bases, and the junction held 12 bases outside the gene matches. The CDR3 consists of 15 residues. Germline assignment: CDR1 SGHRS and CDR2 YFSETQ. Here the CDR3 DNA reads TGCGCCAGCAGCCTTAACCCGGGACAGGCGTTTGAAGCTTTCTTT. Its protein is CASSLNPGQAFEAFF.

In this sample, this clonotype turned up once. The V gene is TRBV19, the J gene TRBJ2-2; 9 nucleotides line up with TRBD2. CDR1 is LNHDA and CDR2 is SQIVND in the germline V gene (reference sequence). The CDR3 consists of 14 residues. Unmatched junction bases numbered 2, after V lost 4 bases and J lost 5 bases. As DNA, the CDR3 is TGTGCCAGTAGTAGCGGGAGGGGTACCGGGGAGCTGTTTTTT. It specifies CASSSGRGTGELFF.

The sample holds a few counts of this clonotype. The chain joins TRBV29-1 to TRBJ1-1; D call uncertain. There are 12 residues in the CDR3. Per the germline V gene, CDR1 is SQVTM and CDR2 is ANQGSEA. With 4 bases removed from V and 7 bases from J, the gap between germline ends came to 13 bases. The CDR3 DNA sequence: TGCAGCGTTGGTCCCTCGGGAAATGAAGCTTTCTTT. Translation gives CSVGPSGNEAFF.